This TCR beta chain was retrieved from a study of T cell responses to AZD1222 COVID-19 vaccine. As regards this clone: Its antigen is not identified.

Study observations and caveats: Just a handful of AZD1222 recipients tested seropositive at baseline. Vaccine-related CD4 TCRs covered spike, predominating at 160-218 and 743-854. Most donors were white British and more were female, and clonal diversity was possibly underestimated. Without day 14 samples, only post-peak T cell repertoires were studied.

TCRdb keeps only in-frame clones here, not all; method: immunoSEQ multiplex PCR. The data contain approximately 140,000 clones, 85% to 95% of them singletons. The V gene lost 3 bases and the J gene lost 0 bases, with 18 bases spanning the gap. The CDR3 consists of 18 residues. This sample comprised peripheral blood, obtained on day 0 of AZD1222 vaccination. The sequence was obtained from an adult in good health. This chain joins TRBV5-3 and TRBJ1-4, with a tentative D call TRBD1 (6 bases). TRBV5-3 is an ORF, with its function uncertain. CDR3 sequence (DNA): TGTGCCAGAAGCTCGAAATCCGCAGCAGGGGCAACTAATGAAAAACTGTTTTTT. Amino acids: CARSSKSAAGATNEKLFF.